What follows describes a single T cell receptor (beta chain). The record originates from a study of shared clonotypes between healthy human individuals. Assay execution proceeded at the deep level. The quantity of DNA used in unsorted PBMC replicate PCRs was 300 ng, corresponding to about 30,000 T cell genomes. Only in-frame clones appear in the TCRdb table, and some are missing; sequencing was by immunoSEQ multiplex PCR. The sample lists about 600,000 clones; roughly four fifths were seen once. The specimen was PBMCs. The source of this sequence is a woman between 40 and 55 years old in good health. Some clones in this sample may be carry-over from other donors' samples.

The CDR3 DNA follows: TGTGCCAGCAGTGAAGCCGCGGATAGCAATCAGCCCCAGCATTTT. Its translation is CASSEAADSNQPQHF. The chain carries TRBV6-1 and TRBJ1-5, with unresolved D. Germline CDR1 reads MNHNS; CDR2 reads SASEGT. The CDR3 extends over 15 amino acids. V was shortened by 0 bases and J by 0 bases, with 6 bases between the two germline ends.